This T cell receptor (beta chain) derives from a study of blood T cell repertoires in COVID-19. The wider study: Sources were T cells, B-cell-depleted T cells, or PBMCs; the material itself was cDNA or gDNA.

Trimming took off 7 bases at V and 5 bases at J, with 17 bases between the two ends. Looked up from germline, CDR1 is SGHRS and CDR2 is YFSETQ. The CDR3 extends over 14 amino acids. A COVID-19 case had been met by exposed participants during the 2 weeks before study entry. As originally analysed: Quantification of nucleated cells was approximated via reference gene primer amplification. TCRdb keeps only in-frame clones here, not all; method: immunoSEQ multiplex PCR. That table gives V, J and clone size, and the DNA gave D and trimming. The sample has around 150,000 clones, roughly 88% seen once; the top ten hold roughly 5%.

The sequence was collected from a man in his 70s who had been exposed to COVID-19. This chain connects TRBV5-1 to TRBJ2-3; D is possibly TRBD2 (6 bases). The sequenced sample consisted of PBMCs or T cells enriched from blood (not recorded which). The chain's CDR3 is CASSSDSSEDTQYF. DNA of the CDR3: TGCGCCAGCTCTAGCGACTCCTCGGAAGATACGCAGTATTTT.